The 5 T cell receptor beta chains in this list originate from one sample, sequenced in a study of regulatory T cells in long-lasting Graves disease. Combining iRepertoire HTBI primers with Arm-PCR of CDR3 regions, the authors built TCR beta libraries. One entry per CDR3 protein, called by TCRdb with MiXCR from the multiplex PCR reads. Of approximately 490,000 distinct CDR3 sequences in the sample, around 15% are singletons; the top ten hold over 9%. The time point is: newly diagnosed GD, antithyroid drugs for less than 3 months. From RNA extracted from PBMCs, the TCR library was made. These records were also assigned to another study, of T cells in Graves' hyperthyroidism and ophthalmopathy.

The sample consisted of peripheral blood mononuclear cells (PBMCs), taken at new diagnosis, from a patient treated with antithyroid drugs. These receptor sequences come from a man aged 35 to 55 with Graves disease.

CDR3 coding DNA: TGTGCCAGCAGCTTAGGGACAGGGAGTACTGGAAACACCATATATTTT. This encodes CASSLGTGSTGNTIYF. This rearrangement joins TRBV7-8 to TRBJ1-3; 8 bases are shared with TRBD1. V gave up 1 base and J gave up 2 bases; unmatched junction bases: 4. The germline V gene encodes CDR1 SGHVS and CDR2 FQNEAQ. This CDR3 is built from 16 residues. The full variable domain, rest sourced from reference TRBV7-8 and TRBJ1-3, is GAGVSQSPRYKVAKRGQDVALRCDPISGHVSLFWYQQALGQGPEFLTYFQNEAQLDKSGLPSDRFFAERPEGSVSTLKIQRTQQEDSAVYLCASSLGTGSTGNTIYFGEGSWLTVV.

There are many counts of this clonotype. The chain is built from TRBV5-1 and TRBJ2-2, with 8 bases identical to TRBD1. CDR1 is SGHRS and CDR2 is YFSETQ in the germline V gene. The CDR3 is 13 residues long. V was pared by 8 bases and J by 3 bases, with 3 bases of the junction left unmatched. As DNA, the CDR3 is TGCGCCAGTCAGACAGGGGACACCGGGGAGCTGTTTTTT. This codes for CASQTGDTGELFF.

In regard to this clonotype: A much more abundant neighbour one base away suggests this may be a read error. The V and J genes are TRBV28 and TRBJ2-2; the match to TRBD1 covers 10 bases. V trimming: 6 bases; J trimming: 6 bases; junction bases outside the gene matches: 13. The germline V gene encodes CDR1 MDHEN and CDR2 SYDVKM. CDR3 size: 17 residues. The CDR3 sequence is CASRNPSGTGEAGELFF. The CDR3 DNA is TGTGCCAGCAGAAACCCATCCGGGACAGGGGAAGCCGGGGAGCTGTTTTTT.

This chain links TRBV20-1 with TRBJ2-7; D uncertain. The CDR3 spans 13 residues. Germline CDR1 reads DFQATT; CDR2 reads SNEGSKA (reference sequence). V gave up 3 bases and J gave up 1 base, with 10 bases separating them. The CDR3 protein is CSASSAYSYEQYF. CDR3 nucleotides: TGCAGTGCTAGTTCAGCTTATTCCTACGAGCAGTACTTC.

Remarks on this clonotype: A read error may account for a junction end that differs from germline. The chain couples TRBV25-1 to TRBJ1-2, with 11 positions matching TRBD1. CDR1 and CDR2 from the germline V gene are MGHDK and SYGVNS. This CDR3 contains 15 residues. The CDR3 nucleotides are TGTGCCAGCAGGGCCGGGACAGGGGGTAACTATGGCCACACCTTC. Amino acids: CASRAGTGGNYGHTF.